Below, 25 T cell receptor beta chains from the same sample are listed, as sequenced in a study of blood T cell repertoires in COVID-19. Sequencing used immunoSEQ multiplex PCR; TCRdb keeps in-frame clones, though not all of them. The sample carries 100,000 to 130,000 clones, about 83% recorded once. Sequenced material: peripheral blood. The receptors here all came from a woman in her 70s with acute or convalescent COVID-19.

The rearrangement joins TRBV2 to TRBJ2-7; tentative D call: TRBD1 (6 bases). Trimming left V 2 bases short and J 3 bases short, with 17 bases between. In germline, CDR1 is SNHLY, CDR2 FYNNEI. This CDR3 contains 16 residues. CDR3 bases: TGTGCCAGCAGTGAAACGGCAGGGGCGACTATCTACGAGCAGTACTTC. Translating it yields CASSETAGATIYEQYF.

This sequence joins TRBV13 and TRBJ1-1, with TRBD1 as a possible D gene (5 bases). V was shortened by 6 bases and J by 0 bases, with 14 bases between the two germline ends. Germline CDR1 is PRHDT and CDR2 is FYEKMQ (reference sequence). CDR3 size: 15 residues. CDR3 residues: CASRPTDSLNTEAFF. The CDR3 DNA sequence: TGTGCCAGCAGACCTACCGACAGTTTGAACACTGAAGCTTTCTTT.

The chain employs TRBV7-2 and TRBJ1-2; possible D gene TRBD1, 5 bases. The V gene's germline CDR1 is SGHTA and CDR2 FQGNSA. There are 14 residues in the CDR3. The V gene lost 5 bases and the J gene lost 5 bases, with 15 bases spanning the gap. CDR3 bases: TGTGCCAGCAGCCAGGGCCCAGCTAGTTATGGCTACACCTTC. It specifies CASSQGPASYGYTF. The full variable domain, completed using reference TRBV7-2 and TRBJ1-2, is GAGVSQSPSNKVTEKGKDVELRCDPISGHTALYWYRQSLGQGLEFLIYFQGNSAPDKSGLPSDRFSAERTGGSVSTLTIQRTQQEDSAVYLCASSQGPASYGYTFGSGTRLTVV.

The sample holds one count of this clone. The CDR3 coding sequence is TGTGCCTGGAGTGTAGCGGGGGCCCGGTCACCCCTCCACTTT. It translates to CAWSVAGARSPLHF. The chain links TRBV30 to TRBJ1-6; weak D call: TRBD1 (6 bases). Between the trimmed V and J ends, which lost 0 bases and 10 bases, there was a span of 13 bases. The CDR3 consists of 14 residues. In germline, CDR1 is GTSNPN, CDR2 SVGIG (reference sequence).

The CDR3 DNA sequence: TGCAGCGTTTTTAGCGGGAACACCGGGGAGCTGTTTTTT. Amino acid sequence: CSVFSGNTGELFF. The rearrangement joins TRBV29-1 to TRBJ2-2; tentatively, D is TRBD2 (6 bases). The V end was cut by 5 bases, the J end by 1 base, with 8 bases between. CDR1 is SQVTM and CDR2 is ANQGSEA in the germline V gene. This CDR3 has 13 residues.

The chain links TRBV28 to TRBJ1-5; D may be TRBD1 (5 bases). V lost 3 bases, J lost 4 bases, and 10 bases lay in between. Germline V CDR1 and CDR2: MDHEN, SYDVKM. The CDR3 totals 14 residues. CDR3 in amino acids: CASSLTEFNQPQHF. The CDR3, as DNA: TGTGCCAGCAGTTTGACAGAGTTTAATCAGCCCCAGCATTTT.

This clone came up a few times. The rearrangement links TRBV3-1 (or the pseudogene TRBV3-2) to TRBJ1-1; 7 positions agree with TRBD1. The CDR3 is 14 residues long. The trim removed 4 bases at V and 0 bases at J, leaving 2 bases unmatched. The V gene's germline CDR1 is LGHDT and CDR2 YNNKEL (reference sequence). The chain's CDR3 is CASSPGTVNTEAFF. The CDR3 nucleotides read TGTGCCAGCAGCCCCGGGACAGTGAACACTGAAGCTTTCTTT.

As for this clone: Other DNA sequences in the same sample also yield this CDR3. The chain carries TRBV18 and TRBJ1-1; weak D call: TRBD1 (5 bases). V shed 2 bases and J shed 0 bases, with 7 bases lying between them. The CDR3 is 14 residues long. Germline values: CDR1 KGHSH, CDR2 LQKENI. The CDR3 DNA reads as TGTGCCAGCTCACCAGGGGCCCTGAACACTGAAGCTTTCTTT. It translates to CASSPGALNTEAFF. Supplemented by reference TRBV18 and TRBJ1-1, the full variable domain reads NAGVMQNPRHLVRRRGQEARLRCSPMKGHSHVYWYRQLPEEGLKFMVYLQKENIIDESGMPKERFSAEFPKEGPSILRIQQVVRGDSAAYFCASSPGALNTEAFFGQGTRLTVV.

The rearrangement joins TRBV9 to TRBJ2-5, with TRBD1 as a possible D gene (6 bases). The ends were cut back, 0 bases at V and 1 base at J, with 10 bases in the middle. The length of the CDR3 is 15 residues. Germline V gene lookup returns CDR1 SGDLS and CDR2 YYNGEE. The CDR3 protein is CASSVEIRGQETQYF. The CDR3 region has the DNA TGTGCCAGCAGCGTAGAGATCAGGGGCCAAGAGACCCAGTACTTC.

The chain recombines TRBV7-2 with TRBJ1-5; no clear D gene. Germline assignment: CDR1 SGHTA and CDR2 FQGNSA. V was trimmed by 1 base and J by 4 bases, leaving 5 bases between them. The CDR3 length is 13 residues. The CDR3 sequence is CASSLVRNQPQHF. Here the CDR3 DNA reads TGTGCCAGCAGCTTAGTTAGAAATCAGCCCCAGCATTTT.

The V and J genes are TRBV2 and TRBJ2-3; the match to TRBD2 covers 9 bases. CDR3 size: 15 residues. Germline CDR1 SNHLY, CDR2 FYNNEI. After removal of 4 bases from V and 2 bases from J, the junction contained 4 bases not matched to a gene. CDR3 region: CASSGEGLATDTQYF. CDR3 nucleotide sequence: TGTGCCAGCAGTGGGGAGGGACTAGCCACAGATACGCAGTATTTT.

The gene calls are TRBV5-4 and TRBJ2-5; a weak D match, TRBD2 (6 bases). This CDR3 is built from 12 residues. The germline V gene has CDR1 SGHNT and CDR2 YYREEE (reference sequence). V was shortened by 3 bases and J by 7 bases, with 10 bases between the two germline ends. CDR3 in DNA: TGTGCCAGCAGCTCGGGGGAAGGGACCCAGTACTTC. The encoded protein is CASSSGEGTQYF.

This sequence joins TRBV28 and TRBJ2-7, with 9 nucleotides matching TRBD1. Germline V gene data show CDR1 as MDHEN and CDR2 as SYDVKM. Trimming removed 8 bases from V and 5 bases from J; junction bases left unmatched: 10. The CDR3 runs to 14 residues. This CDR3 is CASYPGQGVHEQYF. The CDR3 DNA sequence: TGTGCCAGCTATCCGGGACAGGGCGTTCACGAGCAGTACTTC.

In regard to this clone: This sample includes further DNA sequences coding for the same CDR3. The chain has TRBV5-8 and TRBJ1-5; 7 positions match TRBD1. The V gene's germline CDR1 is SGHTS and CDR2 YDEGEE. The V segment lost 3 bases and the J segment 1 base; nucleotides outside the gene matches: 4. This CDR3 has 15 residues. As DNA, the CDR3 is TGTGCCAGCAGCTCGGGACAGAGAAGCAATCAGCCCCAGCATTTT. Residues: CASSSGQRSNQPQHF.

This rearrangement joins TRBV2 to TRBJ1-4; TRBD1 matches 8 bases. Germline CDR1 reads SNHLY; CDR2 reads FYNNEI. The CDR3 is made up of 14 amino acids. V was pared by 6 bases and J by 8 bases, with 8 bases of the junction left unmatched. The CDR3 DNA sequence: TGTGCCAGCAGCCAGGACAGGGAAGGAGAAAAACTGTTTTTT. It is translated as CASSQDREGEKLFF.

The J gene is TRBJ1-3, the V gene TRBV3-1 (or the pseudogene TRBV3-2); D not resolved. Deletions cut 1 base from V and 1 base from J, with 8 bases between. CDR1 LGHDT and CDR2 YNNKEL come from the germline V gene (reference sequence). CDR3 length equals 15 residues. CDR3 nucleotides: TGTGCCAGCAGCCAAGTAAGAGGGTCTGGAAACACCATATATTTT. Amino acids: CASSQVRGSGNTIYF.

The rearrangement uses TRBV28 and TRBJ2-4; 15 nucleotides match TRBD2. CDR1 is MDHEN and CDR2 is SYDVKM in the germline V gene. J lost 9 bases, V lost 4 bases, and 13 bases had no gene match. CDR3 length: 18 amino acids. This CDR3 reads CASSSIGLAGGAKVIQYF. The CDR3 DNA is TGTGCCAGCAGTTCGATAGGACTAGCGGGAGGGGCGAAGGTCATTCAGTACTTC.

The V call is TRBV7-9, the J call TRBJ1-2, with 8 bases that match TRBD1. With 4 bases clipped from V and 8 bases from J, the junction kept 12 bases outside the gene matches. CDR1 SEHNR and CDR2 FQNEAQ come from the germline V gene (reference sequence). The length of the CDR3 is 15 residues. In DNA, the CDR3 is TGTGCCAGCAGCTCTTCCAGGGGGCCTGTTGAAGGCTACACCTTC. It encodes CASSSSRGPVEGYTF.

The genes are TRBV3-1 (or the pseudogene TRBV3-2) and TRBJ2-3, with TRBD2 matching 9 bases. CDR3 length equals 16 residues. Germline V gene sequence: CDR1 LGHDT, CDR2 YNNKEL (reference sequence). V was clipped by 4 bases and J by 2 bases; unmatched bases: 7. The CDR3: CASSLGAGGLTDTQYF. CDR3 DNA: TGTGCCAGCAGCCTGGGGGCGGGAGGGCTCACAGATACGCAGTATTTT.

The chain combines TRBV28 with TRBJ2-1, with unresolved D. CDR3 size: 14 residues. V gave up 3 bases and J gave up 6 bases, with 12 bases separating them. Germline CDR1 is MDHEN and CDR2 is SYDVKM. The CDR3 is CASSFPAYRNEQFF. CDR3 DNA: TGTGCCAGCAGTTTCCCCGCCTATCGCAATGAGCAGTTCTTC.

The V and J genes are TRBV6-6 and TRBJ1-1; a weak D match, TRBD1 (6 bases). This CDR3 contains 14 residues. Germline V lookup: CDR1 MNHNY, CDR2 SVGAGI (reference sequence). Trimming removed 6 bases from V and 0 bases from J, with 11 bases in between. CDR3 in DNA: TGTGCCAGCAGCAAGACAGGAATGAACACTGAAGCTTTCTTT. Translation gives CASSKTGMNTEAFF.

This chain joins TRBV7-2 and TRBJ2-1; possible D gene TRBD1, 7 bases. Germline CDR1 and CDR2: SGHTA and FQGNSA. With 3 bases removed from V and 0 bases from J, the gap between germline ends came to 15 bases. The CDR3 sequence is 17 residues long. The CDR3: CASSLEGALSSYNEQFF. CDR3 coding DNA: TGTGCCAGCAGCTTGGAGGGGGCCCTAAGCTCCTACAATGAGCAGTTCTTC.

As regards this clone: Sequence at one end of the junction differs from germline and may be a read error. The chain joins TRBV10-3 to TRBJ1-1; 8 bases map to TRBD1. The V gene's germline CDR1 is ENHRY and CDR2 SYGVKD. This CDR3 comprises 16 residues. CDR3 sequence reads: CAISVGRGQGDTEAFF. As DNA, the CDR3 is TGTGCCATCAGTGTCGGCAGGGGGCAGGGGGACACTGAAGCCTTCTTT.

V and J are TRBV14 and TRBJ2-5; D is unresolved. CDR3 length: 12 residues. CDR1 SGHDN and CDR2 FVKESK come from the germline V gene. V gave up 2 bases and J gave up 7 bases, with 8 bases separating them. CDR3 DNA sequence: TGTGCCAGCAGCCAACCCCTGAGGACCCAGTACTTC. Protein sequence: CASSQPLRTQYF.

V is TRBV11-2 and J is TRBJ2-1, with 9 bases matching TRBD2. The CDR3 contains 15 residues. The germline CDR1 and CDR2 sequences are SGHAT and FQNNGV. V trimming: 4 bases; J trimming: 7 bases; junction bases outside the gene matches: 8. DNA for the CDR3: TGTGCCAGCAGCTCGGGACTAGCCAAGATGAATGAGCAGTTCTTC. This gives the protein CASSSGLAKMNEQFF.